Following are 21 T cell receptor beta chains from one sample sequenced in a study of preoperative IRX-2 immunotherapy in early breast cancer. The table came from immunoSEQ multiplex PCR; TCRdb's copy has only in-frame clones and leaves some out. The sample contains 40,000 to 45,000 clones, approximately 80% of which appear only once. The treatment: preoperative locoregional IRX-2 cytokine immunotherapy. Source: tumor tissue, taken after IRX-2 immunotherapy. These receptors all stem from a human donor with breast cancer.

As to this clone: A junction end diverges from the germline sequence, so it may reflect a read error. V is TRBV6-4 and J is TRBJ1-1; a possible D gene is TRBD1 (6 bases). CDR3 length: 11 amino acids. Germline V gene sequence: CDR1 MRHNA, CDR2 SNTAGT. CDR3 sequence: CASSEPSTGHF. The CDR3 DNA reads as TGTGCCAGCAGTGAACCCTCGACAGGCCACTTT.

This chain links TRBV5-1 with TRBJ2-6; TRBD1 agrees at 8 bases. The CDR3 spans 17 residues. Unmatched junction bases numbered 6, after V lost 2 bases and J lost 2 bases. Looked up from germline, CDR1 is SGHRS and CDR2 is YFSETQ. CDR3 amino acids: CASSLTPQGAGANVLTF. In DNA form, the CDR3 reads TGCGCCAGCAGCTTAACACCACAGGGGGCTGGGGCCAACGTCCTGACTTTC. Drawing the rest from reference TRBV5-1 and TRBJ2-6, the complete variable domain is KAGVTQTPRYLIKTRGQQVTLSCSPISGHRSVSWYQQTPGQGLQFLFEYFSETQRNKGNFPGRFSGRQFSNSRSEMNVSTLELGDSALYLCASSLTPQGAGANVLTFGAGSRLTVL.

V usage is TRBV15 and J usage is TRBJ2-3; D call uncertain. In germline, CDR1 is LNHNV, CDR2 YYDKDF (reference sequence). The CDR3 is 14 residues long. Deletions cut 0 bases from V and 1 base from J, with 5 bases between. This CDR3 is CATSRDGRTDTQYF. The CDR3 bases are TGTGCCACCAGCAGAGATGGCCGCACAGATACGCAGTATTTT.

The rearrangement uses TRBV23-1 and TRBJ2-7; D is tentatively TRBD1 or TRBD2 (6 bases each). Being an ORF, TRBV23-1 has a function that is uncertain. The CDR3 runs 15 residues. V was shortened by 6 bases and J by 4 bases, with 19 bases between the two germline ends. The CDR3 sequence is CASRSRAGHNYEQYF. CDR3 bases: TGCGCCAGCAGATCTCGGGCGGGACATAATTACGAGCAGTACTTC.

This clone turned up a few times. The chain employs TRBV11-3 and TRBJ1-6; no clear D. The CDR3 totals 18 residues. V was pared by 5 bases and J by 0 bases, with 17 bases between. Looked up from germline, CDR1 is SGHNT and CDR2 is YENEEA. This chain's CDR3 is CASSNSLDQSSYNSPLHF. The DNA of the CDR3 is TGTGCCAGCAGCAACTCCCTCGACCAGAGCTCCTATAATTCACCCCTCCACTTT. Full variable domain (missing parts from reference TRBV11-3 and TRBJ1-6): EAGVVQSPRYKIIEKKQPVAFWCNPISGHNTLYWYLQNLGQGPELLIRYENEEAVDDSQLPKDRFSAERLKGVDSTLKIQPAELGDSAVYLCASSNSLDQSSYNSPLHFGNGTRLTVT.

This clone occurred many times. This chain links TRBV19 with TRBJ1-2, with 8 nucleotides matching TRBD1. This CDR3 contains 14 residues. Trimming removed 7 bases from V and 8 bases from J; junction bases left unmatched: 12. The germline V gene encodes CDR1 LNHDA and CDR2 SQIVND (reference sequence). The CDR3 reads CASTQGARAHGYTF. CDR3 bases: TGTGCCAGTACCCAGGGGGCCAGGGCCCACGGCTACACCTTC.

The CDR3 protein is CASSLVTSGAHEQFF. CDR3 nucleotides: TGTGCCAGCAGCTTAGTTACTAGCGGGGCTCATGAGCAGTTCTTC. The chain links TRBV7-1 to TRBJ2-1; 10 bases line up with TRBD2. TRBV7-1 is an ORF for which the function is uncertain. Trimming cost V 4 bases and J 8 bases; bases outside gene matches: 8. This CDR3 is built from 15 residues.

The V gene is TRBV19, the J gene TRBJ2-5, with D possibly matching TRBD2 (7 bases). Trimming left V 7 bases short and J 4 bases short, with 13 bases between. There are 13 residues in the CDR3. CDR1 LNHDA and CDR2 SQIVND come from the germline V gene (reference sequence). In nucleotides, the CDR3 is TGTGCCAGTACGGGGAGGGGGGGAGAGACCCAGTACTTC. Its protein product is CASTGRGGETQYF. Complete variable domain (other parts from reference TRBV19 and TRBJ2-5): DGGITQSPKYLFRKEGQNVTLSCEQNLNHDAMYWYRQDPGQGLRLIYYSQIVNDFQKGDIAEGYSVSREKKESFPLTVTSAQKNPTAFYLCASTGRGGETQYFGPGTRLLVL.

The chain is built from TRBV19 and TRBJ2-2; 10 bases are a match to TRBD1. V trimming: 3 bases; J trimming: 7 bases; junction bases outside the gene matches: 5. Germline V gene lookup returns CDR1 LNHDA and CDR2 SQIVND (reference sequence). The CDR3 contains 15 residues. This chain's CDR3 is CASSIEGTGVGELFF. For the CDR3, the DNA is TGTGCCAGTAGTATCGAAGGGACAGGGGTCGGGGAGCTGTTTTTT.

The table lists this clone with a few counts. An end of the junction does not agree with germline; a read error may underlie this. V is TRBV5-1 and J is TRBJ2-3; D is undetermined. CDR1 and CDR2 (germline): SGHRS, YFSETQ. This CDR3 spans 17 amino acids. Written as DNA, the CDR3 is TGCGTCAGCAGCTTGGTAAGGTCAGGCGCTAGCACAGATACGCAGTATTTT. It codes for CVSSLVRSGASTDTQYF.

This chain links TRBV5-1 with TRBJ2-7; no firm D call. V lost 0 bases and J 3 bases, leaving 10 bases between the germline ends. Per the germline V gene, CDR1 is SGHRS and CDR2 is YFSETQ. The CDR3 covers 14 residues. CDR3 nucleotides: TGCGCCAGCAGCTTGGACAGAATGAGCTACGAGCAGTACTTC. It codes for CASSLDRMSYEQYF. Full variable domain (missing parts from reference TRBV5-1 and TRBJ2-7): KAGVTQTPRYLIKTRGQQVTLSCSPISGHRSVSWYQQTPGQGLQFLFEYFSETQRNKGNFPGRFSGRQFSNSRSEMNVSTLELGDSALYLCASSLDRMSYEQYFGPGTRLTVT.

This clone has only one observation. The genes are TRBV5-1 and TRBJ2-1; 11 bases fit TRBD2. Germline-derived CDR1 and CDR2 are SGHRS and YFSETQ. Losses at the gene ends were 4 bases for V and 7 bases for J; bases not matched to a gene: 13. The CDR3 consists of 17 residues. CDR3 sequence (DNA): TGCGCCAGCAGCCCAATTCTGCTAGCGGGAGGAGGAAATGAGCAGTTCTTC. Residues: CASSPILLAGGGNEQFF.

This clone turned up a few times. The chain combines TRBV6-8 with TRBJ1-1; 9 bases are shared with TRBD1. The CDR3 sequence is 13 residues long. V shed 6 bases and J 5 bases; nucleotides not matched to a gene: 4. Germline CDR1 MNHGY, CDR2 SAAAGT. CDR3 bases: TGTGCCAGCAGCCCGACAGGGGGGACTGAAGCTTTCTTT. This gives the protein CASSPTGGTEAFF.

V usage is TRBV19 and J usage is TRBJ1-2, with D unresolved. This CDR3 is built from 12 residues. Trimming pared 3 bases from V and 5 bases from J, leaving 7 bases between. CDR1 and CDR2 (germline): LNHDA, SQIVND (reference sequence). DNA of the CDR3: TGTGCCAGTAGTATTAGGGATTATGGCTACACCTTC. Its translation: CASSIRDYGYTF.

This sequence joins TRBV10-2 and TRBJ2-1; D call uncertain. The CDR3 totals 13 residues. Germline CDR1 and CDR2: WSHSY and SAAADI. Trimming removed 6 bases from V and 5 bases from J, with 11 bases in between. The CDR3 here is CASRGVYDNEQFF. CDR3 DNA: TGCGCCAGCAGGGGCGTCTACGACAATGAGCAGTTCTTC.

The genes are TRBV28 and TRBJ2-7; 9 bases are shared with TRBD2. The J segment lost 0 bases and the V segment lost 9 bases, leaving 6 bases of the junction unmatched. The CDR3 extends over 14 amino acids. Germline CDR1 is MDHEN and CDR2 is SYDVKM. The CDR3 coding sequence is TGTGCCAGTGCCCTAGCGGGAAACTCCTACGAGCAGTACTTC. Its translation: CASALAGNSYEQYF.

The chain carries TRBV6-8 and TRBJ1-2, with 8 positions matching TRBD1. This CDR3 has 13 amino acids. From germline, CDR1 is MNHGY and CDR2 SAAAGT. The ends lost 7 bases at V and 6 bases at J; junction bases unmatched: 7. The CDR3 sequence: CASTWTGWDGYTF. CDR3 bases: TGTGCCAGCACCTGGACAGGGTGGGATGGCTACACCTTC.

The V call is TRBV11-3, the J call TRBJ2-5; possible D gene TRBD2, 6 bases. V lost 4 bases to trimming and J lost 4 bases, with 25 bases between them. Germline assignment: CDR1 SGHNT and CDR2 YENEEA. The CDR3 totals 18 residues. The CDR3 nucleotides read TGTGCCAGCAGCTATTTAGGGCTAGCAGGCGGGACGGGAGAGACCCAGTACTTC. Amino acid sequence: CASSYLGLAGGTGETQYF.

This chain links TRBV11-3 with TRBJ2-1; D is possibly TRBD1 or TRBD2 (5 bases each). Between the trimmed V and J ends, which lost 6 bases and 4 bases, there was a span of 19 bases. Germline assignment: CDR1 SGHNT and CDR2 YENEEA. This CDR3 contains 16 residues. The CDR3 here is CASRPQGPKLYNEQFF. CDR3 sequence (DNA): TGTGCCAGCAGACCCCAGGGACCGAAGCTTTACAATGAGCAGTTCTTC. Full variable domain (missing parts from reference TRBV11-3 and TRBJ2-1): EAGVVQSPRYKIIEKKQPVAFWCNPISGHNTLYWYLQNLGQGPELLIRYENEEAVDDSQLPKDRFSAERLKGVDSTLKIQPAELGDSAVYLCASRPQGPKLYNEQFFGPGTRLTVL.

The rearrangement links TRBV6-1 to TRBJ1-2; D is possibly TRBD1 (6 bases). The germline V gene has CDR1 MNHNS and CDR2 SASEGT. CDR3 length: 16 amino acids. V was trimmed by 0 bases and J by 6 bases, leaving 17 bases between them. CDR3 in amino acids: CASSEASGNRVNGYTF. The CDR3 DNA follows: TGTGCCAGCAGTGAAGCGTCTGGGAACAGGGTTAATGGCTACACCTTC.

The genes are TRBV6-8 and TRBJ2-7; a weak D match, TRBD2 (5 bases). Trimming took 9 bases from V and 8 from J, leaving 20 bases between them. CDR3 length: 13 residues. CDR1 and CDR2 (germline): MNHGY, SAAAGT. CDR3 DNA: TGTGCCAGTCAGTTACCAACGGGGAAGAAGCAGTACTTC. This codes for CASQLPTGKKQYF.